This T cell receptor beta chain came from a study of response to subunit inactivated influenza vaccine. Findings and caveats of the study: Authors suggested seasonal influenza vaccinations each recruit few new T cells.

In TCRdb, the RT-PCR reads were re-called with MiXCR into one record per CDR3 protein. The sample lists more than 400,000 distinct CDR3 sequences; approximately 11% were seen once. At least ten counts were recorded for this clonotype. Its target is not known. V lost 6 bases to trimming and J lost 0 bases; unmatched junction nucleotides: 8. The CDR3 consists of 15 residues. The chain recombines TRBV5-7 with TRBJ1-1; 7 bases match TRBD1. TRBV5-7 is placed among ORFs of uncertain function. This receptor was taken from a man aged 50 to 59 who received an inactivated influenza vaccine. The sample in question was PBMCs from blood, obtained about 40 days after vaccination. This CDR3 is CASTATGSMNTEAFF. The CDR3, as DNA: TGTGCCAGCACCGCGACAGGGAGCATGAACACTGAAGCTTTCTTT.